The source of this TCR beta chain is a study of T cells in Graves' hyperthyroidism and ophthalmopathy. This clonotype was observed a few times. Its antigen is as yet unknown. PBMCs were sourced from over 8.5 ml fresh peripheral blood. Amplified regions were TCR beta CDR3 sequences from RNA transcripts. HTBI primers were employed in a first-round RT-PCR of the TCR CDR3. One entry per CDR3 protein, called by TCRdb with MiXCR from the multiplex PCR reads. In the table there are hundreds of thousands of distinct CDR3 sequences, 15% to 20% of which are singletons. Study conclusions and caveats: Most thyroid-expanded clonotypes above 0.001 were also found in blood. Onset of ophthalmopathy came a median roughly 6 months after the model predicted it.

Sequenced sample: blood. This receptor was taken from a man aged 40-55 years with Graves' ophthalmopathy.

The CDR3 region has the DNA TGTGCCAGCAGTTACACTAGGGCAAGCAATCAGCCCCAGCATTTT. Protein product: CASSYTRASNQPQHF. This chain joins TRBV7-8 and TRBJ1-5; the D is unclear. Per germline, CDR1 SGHVS and CDR2 FQNEAQ. Trimming cost V 6 bases and J 1 base, with 13 bases left between them. The CDR3 spans 15 residues.